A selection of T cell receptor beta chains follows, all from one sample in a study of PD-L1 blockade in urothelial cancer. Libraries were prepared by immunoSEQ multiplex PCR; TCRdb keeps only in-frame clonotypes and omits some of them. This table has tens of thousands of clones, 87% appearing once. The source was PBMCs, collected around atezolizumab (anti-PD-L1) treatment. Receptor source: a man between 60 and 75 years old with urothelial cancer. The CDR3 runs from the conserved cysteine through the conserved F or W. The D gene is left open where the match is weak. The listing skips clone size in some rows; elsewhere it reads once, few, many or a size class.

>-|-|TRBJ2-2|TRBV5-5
CASSPLAANTGELFF
TGTGCCAGCAGCCCATTGGCGGCGAACACCGGGGAGCTGTTTTTT
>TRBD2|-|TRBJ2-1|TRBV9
CASSTLAGGDNEQFF
TGTGCCAGCAGCACTCTAGCGGGGGGGGACAATGAGCAGTTCTTC
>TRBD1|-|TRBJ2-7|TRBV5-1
CASSFSTGTGSDEQYF
TGCGCCAGCAGCTTCTCGACCGGGACAGGGAGTGACGAGCAGTACTTC
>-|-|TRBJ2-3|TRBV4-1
CASSQAGFTDTQYF
TGCGCCAGCAGCCAAGCAGGGTTCACAGATACGCAGTATTTT
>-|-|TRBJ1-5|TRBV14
CASSQSIQPQHF
TGTGCCAGCAGCCAATCCATTCAGCCCCAGCATTTT
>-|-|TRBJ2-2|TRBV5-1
CASSPGTLAGELFF
TGCGCCAGCAGCCCCGGGACTCTGGCCGGGGAGCTGTTTTTT
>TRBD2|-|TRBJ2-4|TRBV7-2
CASSLNTGGPPYIQYF
TGTGCCAGCAGCTTAAACACGGGGGGGCCCCCCTACATTCAGTACTTC
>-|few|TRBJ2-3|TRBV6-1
CASRRKGETADTQYF
TGTGCCAGCAGGAGGAAGGGGGAAACGGCGGATACGCAGTATTTT
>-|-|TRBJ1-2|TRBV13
CASSSLGVPNYGYTF
TGTGCCAGCAGCTCCCTCGGGGTCCCTAACTATGGCTACACCTTC
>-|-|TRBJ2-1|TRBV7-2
CASSLEGAGAYNEQFF
TGTGCCAGCAGCTTAGAGGGAGCGGGCGCCTACAATGAGCAGTTCTTC
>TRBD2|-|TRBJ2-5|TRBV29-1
CSVDIAGSGETQYF
TGCAGCGTTGACATAGCGGGGAGCGGAGAGACCCAGTACTTC
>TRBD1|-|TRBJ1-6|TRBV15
CATSRRTGEYSQPPHF
TGTGCCACCAGCAGGAGGACAGGCGAATACTCCCAACCTCCCCACTTT
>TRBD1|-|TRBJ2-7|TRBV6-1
CASSEVAPGQEAYEQYF
TGTGCCAGCAGTGAGGTAGCCCCGGGACAGGAGGCCTACGAGCAGTACTTC
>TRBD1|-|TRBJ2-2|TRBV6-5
CASRQGSAGELFF
TGTGCCAGCAGACAGGGGTCGGCCGGGGAGCTGTTTTTT
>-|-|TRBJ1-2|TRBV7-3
CASSLDPGGGYTF
TGTGCCAGCAGCTTAGATCCCGGGGGTGGCTACACCTTC
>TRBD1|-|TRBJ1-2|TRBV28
CASSTSGGRANYGYTF
TGTGCCAGCAGTACCTCAGGGGGCAGAGCTAACTATGGCTACACCTTC
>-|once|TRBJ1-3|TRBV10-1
CASSESGTGNTIYF
TGCGCCAGCAGTGAATCGGGTACTGGAAACACCATATATTTT
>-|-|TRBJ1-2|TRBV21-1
CASSTPEANYGYTF
TGTGCCAGCAGCACCCCCGAGGCTAACTATGGCTACACCTTC
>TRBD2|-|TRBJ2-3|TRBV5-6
CASSLLTSGFSDTQYF
TGTGCCAGCAGCTTGTTAACTAGCGGGTTCTCAGATACGCAGTATTTT
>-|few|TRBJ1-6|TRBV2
CASINPVGPTPLHF
TGTGCCAGCATTAATCCGGTGGGCCCCACACCCCTCCACTTT
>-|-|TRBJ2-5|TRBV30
CAWSARARGETQYF
TGTGCCTGGAGTGCCCGGGCCAGGGGAGAGACCCAGTACTTC
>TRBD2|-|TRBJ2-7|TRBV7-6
CASSLGPPGLAGGGTYEQYF
TGTGCCAGCAGCTTAGGCCCTCCGGGACTAGCGGGAGGAGGGACCTACGAGCAGTACTTC
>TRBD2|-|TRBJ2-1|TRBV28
CASSFSGGRSYNEQFF
TGTGCCAGCAGTTTTAGCGGGGGTCGCTCCTACAATGAGCAGTTCTTC
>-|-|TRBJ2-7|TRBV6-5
CASIGGSYEQYF
TGTGCCAGCATTGGAGGTTCCTACGAGCAGTACTTC
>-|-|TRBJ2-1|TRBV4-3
CASSQDGQLRYNEQFF
TGCGCCAGCAGCCAAGATGGACAGCTCCGATACAATGAGCAGTTCTTC
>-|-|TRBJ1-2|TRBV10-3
CAITSTGLYGYTF
TGTGCCATCACTTCGACAGGTCTCTATGGCTACACCTTC
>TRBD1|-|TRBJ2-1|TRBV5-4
CASSSGQGSYNEQFF
TGTGCCAGCAGCTCGGGACAGGGCTCCTACAATGAGCAGTTCTTC